This T cell receptor beta chain was retrieved from a study of CD8+ T cells in alopecia areata. Study at large: Female C3H/HeJ mice aged roughly 7-11 weeks received skin from approximately 6-12-month-old C3H/HeJ donors with spontaneous alopecia.

The ends were cut back, 5 bases at V and 5 bases at J, with 8 bases in the middle. Germline CDR1 is NSHNY and CDR2 is SYGAGN. This CDR3 has 12 residues. A panel of CD4, CD8alpha, NKG2D, NKG2ACE and other markers served to sort pooled cutaneous lymph node cells. Extraction and reverse transcription of RNA yielded cDNA as the sequencing template. TCRdb's table, derived via immunoSEQ multiplex PCR, lists solely in-frame clones and lacks some. The repertoire yields around 300,000 clones, none seen only once; the top ten contain roughly 1.2%. This clone was observed a few times. Mouse gene names apply. The read ends 4 residues early relative to the CDR3; the germline J gene fills the gap.

The V gene is TRBV13-1, the J gene TRBJ2-1; possible D gene TRBD1, 6 bases. Source material: CD4+ T cells sorted from a lymph node. This sequence originates from a C3H/HeJ mouse with alopecia areata. The MHC haplotype of the strain is H2-k. The chain's CDR3 is CASRTGDAEQFF. The sequenced CDR3 bases are TGTGCCAGCAGGACAGGAGATGCT.